The 16 T cell receptor beta chains presented below share a single source sample, sequenced in a study of blood T cells in healthy people across ages. A J-beta primer mix and a sample-barcoded 5' primer were used in a second PCR of about 6 to 12 cycles. TCRdb independently ran MiXCR on the 5' RACE reads; one entry per CDR3 protein. The table lists fewer than 1,200,000 distinct CDR3 sequences, 20% to 25% of them singletons. The data were also submitted as part of a second study, on T cells of mothers and their children.

Material: blood. The receptors shown here come from a girl between 2 and 10 years old in good health.

The genes are TRBV7-2 and TRBJ2-7, with 12 bases fitting TRBD2. After removal of 1 base from V and 4 bases from J, the junction contained 11 bases not matched to a gene. CDR1 and CDR2 from the germline V gene are SGHTA and FQGNSA. This CDR3 spans 18 amino acids. The CDR3 DNA sequence: TGTGCCAGCAGCTTAGGCTTGGGAGGAACTAGCGGGGGGTACGAGCAGTACTTC. It specifies CASSLGLGGTSGGYEQYF.

This clonotype was counted only a few times. The chain combines TRBV3-1 with TRBJ2-1; no firm D call. Germline V gene sequence: CDR1 LGHDT, CDR2 YNNKEL (reference sequence). V was trimmed by 1 base and J by 10 bases, leaving 8 bases between them. The CDR3 contains 12 residues. The CDR3 bases are TGTGCCAGCAGCCAAGTTTCGGGCGAGCAGTTCTTC. It encodes CASSQVSGEQFF.

This clonotype has only a few counts. The chain employs TRBV6-5 and TRBJ1-2; TRBD1 is a possible D gene (6 bases). The CDR3 contains 14 residues. From germline, CDR1 is MNHEY and CDR2 SVGAGI. V was cut by 3 bases and J by 4 bases, with 12 bases left in between. In nucleotides, the CDR3 is TGTGCCAGCAGTTATTTGGGGGGCGGCTATGGCTACACCTTC. This sequence encodes CASSYLGGGYGYTF.

As for this clonotype: At one end, the junction sequence differs from germline, possibly due to a read error. The chain recombines TRBV29-1 with TRBJ1-2; D call uncertain. Germline V gene data show CDR1 as SQVTM and CDR2 as ANQGSEA. This CDR3 has 13 residues. CDR3: CSVEAGIDYGYTF. The CDR3 nucleotides are TGCAGCGTCGAAGCCGGGATTGACTATGGCTACACCTTC.

This clonotype was counted between two and nine times. The rearrangement links TRBV6-5 to TRBJ1-2; weak D call: TRBD1 (5 bases). CDR1 is MNHEY and CDR2 is SVGAGI in the germline V gene. The CDR3 is 13 residues long. V lost 5 bases to trimming and J lost 7 bases, with 14 bases between them. In DNA form, the CDR3 reads TGTGCCAGCAGTCAGGGACTTGGTAGTGGCTACACCTTC. This encodes CASSQGLGSGYTF.

This clonotype was detected ten times or more. The genes are TRBV7-2 and TRBJ2-7; D tentatively reads TRBD1 or TRBD2 (5 bases each). CDR1 is SGHTA, CDR2 FQGNSA, per germline. Trimming left V 1 base short and J 3 bases short, with 10 bases between. The CDR3 consists of 14 residues. The chain's CDR3 is CASSLVGAVYEQYF. The CDR3 coding sequence is TGTGCCAGCAGCTTAGTCGGGGCGGTCTACGAGCAGTACTTC. Supplemented by reference TRBV7-2 and TRBJ2-7, the full variable domain reads GAGVSQSPSNKVTEKGKDVELRCDPISGHTALYWYRQSLGQGLEFLIYFQGNSAPDKSGLPSDRFSAERTGGSVSTLTIQRTQQEDSAVYLCASSLVGAVYEQYFGPGTRLTVT.

This sequence joins TRBV3-1 and TRBJ2-1; D not resolved. The better agreement between TRBJ2-7 and the DNA end casts doubt on the J call. There are 14 residues in the CDR3. Germline loops: CDR1 LGHDT, CDR2 YNNKEL (reference sequence). The CDR3 DNA reads as TGTGCCAGCAGCCAAGTGGGCCTATACTACGAGCAGTACTTC. Protein: CASSQVGLYYEQYF.

This clonotype was seen a handful of times. The V call is TRBV5-1, the J call TRBJ2-1, with a tentative D call TRBD2 (5 bases). Germline V gene lookup returns CDR1 SGHRS and CDR2 YFSETQ. The germline V and J ends were trimmed by 0 bases and 2 bases, with 12 bases remaining between them. The CDR3 consists of 16 residues. The CDR3 DNA sequence: TGCGCCAGCAGCTTGGACCCACCAGCGGCCTACAATGAGCAGTTCTTC. This encodes CASSLDPPAAYNEQFF.

This clonotype has just a few counts. The V gene is TRBV20-1, the J gene TRBJ2-2, with D possibly matching TRBD2 (5 bases). This CDR3 comprises 13 residues. The germline V and J ends were trimmed by 3 bases and 8 bases, with 13 bases remaining between them. The germline V gene has CDR1 DFQATT and CDR2 SNEGSKA (reference sequence). CDR3 coding DNA: TGCAGTGCTAGTGCTCACAAGCGGGGGGAGCTGTTTTTT. It is translated as CSASAHKRGELFF.

This clonotype was observed a few times. The chain is built from TRBV6-6 and TRBJ1-1; D is unclear. The germline gives CDR1 MNHNY, CDR2 SVGAGI (reference sequence). Trimming pared 7 bases from V and 12 bases from J, leaving 18 bases between. CDR3 length: 12 amino acids. CDR3 bases: TGTGCCAGCATGTTGGAGGCGGGTAAAACTTTCTTT. Its protein product is CASMLEAGKTFF.

This clonotype was recorded a few times. The chain recombines TRBV7-9 with TRBJ1-2; 9 nucleotides match TRBD1. There are 15 residues in the CDR3. The germline V gene has CDR1 SEHNR and CDR2 FQNEAQ (reference sequence). V dropped 5 bases and J dropped 4; count of bases not matched to a gene: 8. In nucleotides, the CDR3 is TGTGCCAGCAGCAACATTACAGGGGGCTTCTATGGCTACACCTTC. It translates to CASSNITGGFYGYTF.

This clonotype was seen a single time. The chain carries TRBV6-2 or TRBV6-3 and TRBJ2-5; 9 bases map to TRBD2. CDR1 MNHEY and CDR2 SVGEGT come from the germline V gene. This CDR3 spans 17 amino acids. After removal of 6 bases from V and 5 bases from J, the junction contained 16 bases not matched to a gene. The CDR3, as DNA: TGTGCCAGCAGCCCAGCGGGGGGCACTTATTTCCGGGAGACCCAGTACTTC. This sequence encodes CASSPAGGTYFRETQYF.

The chain is built from TRBV11-2 and TRBJ2-5; a weak D match, TRBD2 (6 bases). The CDR3 has 20 amino acids. CDR1 is SGHAT, CDR2 FQNNGV, per germline. The V end lost 3 bases, the J end lost 4 bases, and 30 bases lay between the germline ends. This CDR3 is CASSFKGKTAGNLLGETQYF. The CDR3 nucleotides are TGTGCCAGCAGCTTTAAGGGGAAAACAGCGGGTAACCTTTTAGGAGAGACCCAGTACTTC.

The rearrangement joins TRBV18 to TRBJ1-4; TRBD1 might be the D (5 bases). Germline V gene sequence: CDR1 KGHSH, CDR2 LQKENI. The CDR3 totals 15 residues. The V gene lost 3 bases and the J gene lost 7 bases, with 15 bases spanning the gap. CDR3 sequence reads: CASSPSGRLTEKLFF. The CDR3 DNA is TGTGCCAGCTCACCCTCAGGGAGATTAACTGAAAAACTGTTTTTT.

The rearrangement uses TRBV20-1 and TRBJ2-5, with 11 positions matching TRBD2. The germline gives CDR1 DFQATT, CDR2 SNEGSKA (reference sequence). V was pared by 0 bases and J by 2 bases, with 2 bases of the junction left unmatched. This CDR3 spans 15 amino acids. DNA for the CDR3: TGCAGTGCTAGAGAGAGGACTAGCGGGCAAGAGACCCAGTACTTC. Protein product: CSARERTSGQETQYF.

This clonotype was observed a few times. This chain connects TRBV25-1 to TRBJ2-5; D is perhaps TRBD2 (6 bases). Germline CDR1 and CDR2: MGHDK and SYGVNS. Trimming stripped 0 bases from V and 2 bases from J, with 16 bases between. This CDR3 has 17 residues. CDR3 residues: CASSEYLFGTPQETQYF. The DNA for the CDR3 is TGTGCCAGCAGTGAATACCTTTTCGGGACTCCTCAAGAGACCCAGTACTTC.